The 32 T cell receptor beta chains below all came from one sample that was sequenced in a study of blood T cell repertoires in COVID-19. Data came from immunoSEQ multiplex PCR; TCRdb stores just in-frame clones and leaves some out. Of roughly 410,000 clones in the sample, more than 70% are singletons; the top ten hold about 2.1%. Sequenced material: peripheral blood. All receptors derive from a woman aged 55-69 years with COVID-19, enrolled during active disease.

The sample holds a few counts of this clone. The rearrangement uses TRBV4-1 and TRBJ1-1; TRBD1 agrees at 9 bases. CDR3 length: 16 residues. In germline, CDR1 is MGHRA, CDR2 YSYEKL. J lost 1 base, V lost 1 base, and 4 bases had no gene match. CDR3: CASSQVDRGQNTEAFF. The CDR3 DNA is TGCGCCAGCAGCCAAGTGGACAGGGGCCAGAACACTGAAGCTTTCTTT.

The rearrangement joins TRBV3-1 (or the pseudogene TRBV3-2) to TRBJ2-4; tentative D call: TRBD1 (5 bases). This CDR3 has 15 residues. Per germline, CDR1 LGHDT and CDR2 YNNKEL (reference sequence). V lost 4 bases and J 4 bases, leaving 14 bases between the germline ends. The CDR3: CASSPGLWGKNIQYF. CDR3 in DNA: TGTGCCAGCAGCCCAGGGTTGTGGGGAAAAAACATTCAGTACTTC.

CDR3 sequence: CASSLGQNYGYTF. The CDR3, as DNA: TGTGCCAGCAGCTTGGGACAGAACTATGGCTACACCTTC. J is TRBJ1-2 and V is TRBV5-5, with a possible D match to TRBD1 (5 bases). With 0 bases removed from V and 2 bases from J, the gap between germline ends came to 5 bases. The CDR3 extends over 13 amino acids. Per the germline V gene, CDR1 is SGHKS and CDR2 is YYEKEE (reference sequence).

The rearrangement uses TRBV5-1 and TRBJ2-1, with TRBD2 as a possible D gene (6 bases). This CDR3 contains 12 residues. Deletions cut 6 bases from V and 7 bases from J, with 11 bases between. Germline CDR1 reads SGHRS; CDR2 reads YFSETQ. CDR3 in amino acids: CASTRGGNEQFF. The DNA of the CDR3 is TGCGCCAGCACCCGTGGGGGGAATGAGCAGTTCTTC. Full variable domain (outside the CDR3, taken from reference TRBV5-1 and TRBJ2-1): KAGVTQTPRYLIKTRGQQVTLSCSPISGHRSVSWYQQTPGQGLQFLFEYFSETQRNKGNFPGRFSGRQFSNSRSEMNVSTLELGDSALYLCASTRGGNEQFFGPGTRLTVL.

Note on this clone: A much larger clone differs from this one at a single base, so this may be a read error. CDR3 sequence (DNA): TGTGCCAGCAGCCAAGAGGTAGGGGTTAACTATGGCTACACCTTC. Amino acid sequence: CASSQEVGVNYGYTF. The chain links TRBV3-1 (or the pseudogene TRBV3-2) to TRBJ1-2, with D possibly matching TRBD1 (5 bases). Germline values: CDR1 LGHDT, CDR2 YNNKEL (reference sequence). This CDR3 is 15 amino acids long. V dropped 0 bases and J dropped 1 base, with 9 bases sitting between them.

The J gene is TRBJ1-2, the V gene TRBV5-1; TRBD1 is a possible D gene (5 bases). The CDR3 loop spans 13 amino acids. The germline V and J ends were trimmed by 2 bases and 7 bases, with 12 bases remaining between them. Germline V gene data show CDR1 as SGHRS and CDR2 as YFSETQ. As DNA, the CDR3 is TGCGCCAGCAGCTTCAGGGTAGGTGGTGGCTACACCTTC. It translates to CASSFRVGGGYTF.

The rearrangement uses TRBV5-1 and TRBJ2-3; TRBD2 matches 10 bases. V was clipped by 4 bases and J by 6 bases; unmatched bases: 14. CDR1 and CDR2 (germline): SGHRS, YFSETQ. There are 17 residues in the CDR3. The CDR3 coding sequence is TGCGCCAGCAGCCGTTCTCTAGCGGGGGTGGTCTCCGATACGCAGTATTTT. Translation gives CASSRSLAGVVSDTQYF.

V is TRBV7-6 and J is TRBJ1-6, with TRBD1 as a possible D gene (5 bases). CDR1 and CDR2 from the germline V gene are SGHVS and FNYEAQ. The CDR3 has 15 amino acids. V shed 3 bases and J shed 9 bases, with 15 bases lying between them. The CDR3 DNA is TGTGCCAGCAGCTTCCGGACGGGGGATACTTCACCCCTCCACTTT. Translated, it gives CASSFRTGDTSPLHF.

The V and J genes are TRBV29-1 and TRBJ2-7, with D perhaps TRBD1 (5 bases). The CDR3 runs to 12 residues. The germline V and J ends were trimmed by 0 bases and 4 bases, with 7 bases remaining between them. In germline, CDR1 is SQVTM, CDR2 ANQGSEA. The CDR3 is CSVEDQGYEQYF. CDR3 DNA sequence: TGCAGCGTTGAAGATCAGGGTTACGAGCAGTACTTC.

This chain joins TRBV4-1 and TRBJ2-1; D gene ambiguous. CDR3 size: 13 residues. Per germline, CDR1 MGHRA and CDR2 YSYEKL. The V end was cut by 0 bases, the J end by 4 bases, with 4 bases between. The CDR3 is CASSQDGYNEQFF. CDR3 bases: TGCGCCAGCAGCCAAGACGGGTACAATGAGCAGTTCTTC.

The rearrangement joins TRBV6-5 to TRBJ1-2; 8 nucleotides match TRBD1. The CDR3 loop spans 12 amino acids. Germline CDR1 MNHEY, CDR2 SVGAGI. The junction had 9 bases not matched to a gene; V was cut back by 7 bases and J by 11 bases. In nucleotides, the CDR3 is TGTGCCAGCACCAAAGACAGGGGCCTGTACACCTTC. Its protein is CASTKDRGLYTF.

This clone was detected only once. The chain joins TRBV3-1 (or the pseudogene TRBV3-2) to TRBJ2-1, with D unresolved. In germline, CDR1 is LGHDT, CDR2 YNNKEL (reference sequence). With 1 base removed from V and 0 bases from J, the gap between germline ends came to 7 bases. There are 15 residues in the CDR3. The CDR3 sequence: CASSQGLSSYNEQFF. CDR3 DNA sequence: TGTGCCAGCAGCCAAGGATTGAGCTCCTACAATGAGCAGTTCTTC.

The genes are TRBV5-1 and TRBJ2-1, with TRBD2 identical over 11 bases. Germline V gives CDR1 SGHRS, CDR2 YFSETQ. The V gene end was trimmed by 2 bases and the J gene end by 1 base; junction bases not matched to a gene: 5. The CDR3 covers 17 residues. CDR3 loop: CASSLLGTSGSYNEQFF. CDR3 nucleotides: TGCGCCAGCAGCTTACTCGGGACTAGCGGATCCTACAATGAGCAGTTCTTC.

The rearrangement links TRBV27 to TRBJ2-7; TRBD1 might be the D (6 bases). The V end was cut by 6 bases, the J end by 0 bases, with 9 bases between. This CDR3 is 13 amino acids long. CDR1 and CDR2 from the germline V gene are MNHEY and SMNVEV (reference sequence). The CDR3: CASRATGSYEQYF. The CDR3 nucleotides read TGTGCCAGCAGGGCGACAGGCTCCTACGAGCAGTACTTC.

Concerning this clone: The germline gene is not matched at one end of the junction; a read error may be the cause. The rearrangement uses TRBV29-1 and TRBJ1-2; TRBD1 matches 7 bases. This CDR3 region has 14 residues. The V gene's germline CDR1 is SQVTM and CDR2 ANQGSEA. CDR3 amino acids: CSGSASRTGTHTNF. The CDR3 bases are TGCAGCGGTTCCGCGTCCCGGACAGGAACCCACACGAACTTC.

The chain is built from TRBV5-1 and TRBJ2-3; D not resolved. In germline, CDR1 is SGHRS, CDR2 YFSETQ. Trimming left V 7 bases short and J 6 bases short, with 9 bases between. This CDR3 spans 11 amino acids. Written as DNA, the CDR3 is TGCGCCAGCGCTTGGGCCGATACGCAGTATTTT. Its translation is CASAWADTQYF.

This clone was seen only a few times. CDR3 protein: CASSFGLYNEQFF. The CDR3 DNA reads as TGTGCCAGCAGCTTTGGGCTTTACAATGAGCAGTTCTTC. The chain combines TRBV11-2 with TRBJ2-1; unclear D gene. Looked up from germline, CDR1 is SGHAT and CDR2 is FQNNGV. V was shortened by 3 bases and J by 4 bases, with 7 bases between the two germline ends. The CDR3 spans 13 residues.

The V gene is TRBV7-3, the J gene TRBJ2-7; D gene uncertain. Trimming removed 5 bases from V and 6 bases from J, with 14 bases in between. The CDR3 sequence is 13 residues long. Germline V gene lookup returns CDR1 SGHTA and CDR2 FQGTGA. DNA of the CDR3: TGTGCCAGCAGCCTAGACTTATTCGGCGAGCAGTACTTC. Its translation: CASSLDLFGEQYF.

V and J are TRBV2 and TRBJ1-2, with D tentatively TRBD1 (6 bases). Trimming stripped 6 bases from V and 7 bases from J, with 12 bases between. The CDR3 spans 12 residues. Germline CDR1 and CDR2: SNHLY and FYNNEI. Written as DNA, the CDR3 is TGTGCCAGCAGCGGGGAGGGGGGTGGCTACACCTTC. Encoded protein: CASSGEGGGYTF.

The V call is TRBV7-3, the J call TRBJ2-1; weak D call: TRBD2 (6 bases). V lost 2 bases and J lost 10, with 18 bases in between. There are 15 residues in the CDR3. Germline CDR1 is SGHTA and CDR2 is FQGTGA. CDR3 in amino acids: CASSLYSDTAGEQFF. CDR3 DNA sequence: TGTGCCAGCAGCTTATACTCTGATACGGCGGGGGAGCAGTTCTTC.

CDR3 amino acids: CASSLRRGTEAFF. In DNA form, the CDR3 reads TGTGCCAGCAGCTTGCGCAGGGGAACTGAAGCTTTCTTT. This chain joins TRBV5-8 and TRBJ1-1, with a tentative D call TRBD1 (6 bases). Trimming took 1 base from V and 5 from J, leaving 9 bases between them. The CDR3 loop spans 13 amino acids. The germline V gene has CDR1 SGHTS and CDR2 YDEGEE. Full variable domain (outside the CDR3, taken from reference TRBV5-8 and TRBJ1-1): EAGVTQSPTHLIKTRGQQATLRCSPISGHTSVYWYQQALGLGLQFLLWYDEGEERNRGNFPPRFSGRQFPNYSSELNVNALELEDSALYLCASSLRRGTEAFFGQGTRLTVV.

CDR3 sequence (DNA): TGCAGCGCAAAAGATACGGGACAGTACAATGAGCAGTTCTTC. Its translation: CSAKDTGQYNEQFF. V usage is TRBV29-1 and J usage is TRBJ2-1; 7 nucleotides line up with TRBD1. Per the germline V gene, CDR1 is SQVTM and CDR2 is ANQGSEA. Germline trimming cut 7 bases from V and 4 bases from J; bases unmatched to any gene: 10. The CDR3 has 14 residues.

This chain connects TRBV7-8 to TRBJ1-5; TRBD1 might be the D (5 bases). CDR3 length equals 17 residues. V was clipped by 5 bases and J by 6 bases, with 23 bases between them. Per germline, CDR1 SGHVS and CDR2 FQNEAQ. The CDR3 DNA reads TGTGCCAGCAGCCCTTCGGGAGGGCAGGGTGGAAGTCAGCCCCAGCATTTT. Amino acid sequence: CASSPSGGQGGSQPQHF.

The chain recombines TRBV28 with TRBJ2-3; maybe TRBD2 (5 bases). The germline V and J ends were trimmed by 4 bases and 1 base, with 12 bases remaining between them. Germline-derived CDR1 and CDR2 are MDHEN and SYDVKM. The CDR3 is made up of 15 amino acids. The chain's CDR3 is CASSSPAGGTDTQYF. Written as DNA, the CDR3 is TGTGCCAGCAGTTCCCCGGCGGGCGGCACAGATACGCAGTATTTT.

The chain links TRBV6-1 to TRBJ2-2; D is undetermined. The CDR3 is made up of 16 amino acids. V lost 3 bases and J lost 4, with 15 bases in between. The germline CDR1 and CDR2 sequences are MNHNS and SASEGT. The CDR3 loop is CASSDSGAVGTGELFF. DNA for the CDR3: TGTGCCAGCAGTGATTCGGGTGCCGTTGGCACCGGGGAGCTGTTTTTT.

V and J are TRBV30 and TRBJ2-3; 7 nucleotides align to TRBD1. Germline V gives CDR1 GTSNPN, CDR2 SVGIG (reference sequence). CDR3 length: 15 residues. The ends lost 1 base at V and 2 bases at J; junction bases unmatched: 6. The CDR3: CAWSGLGQYTDTQYF. The CDR3 nucleotides read TGTGCCTGGAGTGGTTTGGGACAGTACACAGATACGCAGTATTTT.

The sample holds a few counts of this clone. This chain connects TRBV5-5 to TRBJ1-5; D gene ambiguous. The V gene's germline CDR1 is SGHKS and CDR2 YYEKEE (reference sequence). The CDR3 covers 12 residues. Trimming took 1 base from V and 7 from J, leaving 6 bases between them. The CDR3 region has the DNA TGTGCCAGCAGCTTGAATGAGCAGCCCCAGCATTTT. Amino acids: CASSLNEQPQHF.

This chain joins TRBV18 and TRBJ2-7; no clear D gene. Germline V CDR1 and CDR2: KGHSH, LQKENI. V gave up 4 bases and J gave up 5 bases, with 15 bases separating them. The CDR3 has 14 amino acids. The CDR3 DNA sequence: TGTGCCAGCTCACTTCAAATAGGCAGGAACGAGCAGTACTTC. Protein product: CASSLQIGRNEQYF.

The chain carries TRBV29-1 and TRBJ1-2, with 9 bases identical to TRBD1. The CDR3 length is 14 residues. The ends lost 5 bases at V and 0 bases at J; junction bases unmatched: 4. Per the germline V gene, CDR1 is SQVTM and CDR2 is ANQGSEA. CDR3 sequence: CSVPTGGSNYGYTF. In nucleotides, the CDR3 is TGCAGCGTTCCAACAGGGGGCTCTAACTATGGCTACACCTTC.

The chain carries TRBV19 and TRBJ2-1; a weak D match, TRBD1 (5 bases). Germline V gene data show CDR1 as LNHDA and CDR2 as SQIVND (reference sequence). CDR3 size: 17 residues. With 0 bases removed from V and 0 bases from J, the gap between germline ends came to 12 bases. In DNA form, the CDR3 reads TGTGCCAGTAGTATAGATATTCGACAGAGCTCCTACAATGAGCAGTTCTTC. Protein: CASSIDIRQSSYNEQFF.

The table lists this clone with a count of one. J is TRBJ2-5 and V is TRBV5-1, with D possibly TRBD2 on 6 matching bases. V was pared by 5 bases and J by 6 bases, with 17 bases between. The CDR3 runs to 14 residues. Looked up from germline, CDR1 is SGHRS and CDR2 is YFSETQ. For the CDR3, the DNA is TGCGCCAGCAGGGTACGGATCCGCGGGAAGACCCAGTACTTC. This encodes CASRVRIRGKTQYF.

In nucleotides, the CDR3 is TGTGCCATTCATCGGGACAGGTCATTTAGCGGGGGTAACTATGGCTACACCTTC. This encodes CAIHRDRSFSGGNYGYTF. V and J are TRBV2 and TRBJ1-2; 8 positions agree with TRBD1. The V segment lost 10 bases and the J segment 1 base; nucleotides outside the gene matches: 20. This CDR3 contains 18 residues. Germline-derived CDR1 and CDR2 are SNHLY and FYNNEI.